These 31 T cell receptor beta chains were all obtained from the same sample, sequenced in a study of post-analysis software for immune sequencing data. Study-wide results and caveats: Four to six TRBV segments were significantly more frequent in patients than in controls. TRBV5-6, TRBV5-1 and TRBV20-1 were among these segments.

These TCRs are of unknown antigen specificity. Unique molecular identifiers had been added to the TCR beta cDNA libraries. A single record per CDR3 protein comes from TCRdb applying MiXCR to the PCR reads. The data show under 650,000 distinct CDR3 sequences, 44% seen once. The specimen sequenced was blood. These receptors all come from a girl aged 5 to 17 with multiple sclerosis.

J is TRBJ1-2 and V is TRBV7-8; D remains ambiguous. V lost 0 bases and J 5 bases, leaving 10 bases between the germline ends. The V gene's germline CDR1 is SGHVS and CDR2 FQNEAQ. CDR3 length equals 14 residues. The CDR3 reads CASSLAEADYGYTF. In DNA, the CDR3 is TGTGCCAGCAGCTTAGCAGAGGCAGATTATGGCTACACCTTC.

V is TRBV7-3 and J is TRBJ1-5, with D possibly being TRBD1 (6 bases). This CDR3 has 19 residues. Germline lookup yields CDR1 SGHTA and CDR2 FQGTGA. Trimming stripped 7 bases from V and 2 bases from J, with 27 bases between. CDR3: CASNLRGAGRTRGNQPQHF. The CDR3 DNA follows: TGTGCCAGCAACCTCCGGGGGGCAGGGAGGACCCGGGGCAATCAGCCCCAGCATTTT. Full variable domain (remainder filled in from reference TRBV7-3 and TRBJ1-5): GAGVSQTPSNKVTEKGKYVELRCDPISGHTALYWYRQSLGQGPEFLIYFQGTGAADDSGLPNDRFFAVRPEGSVSTLKIQRTERGDSAVYLCASNLRGAGRTRGNQPQHFGDGTRLSIL.

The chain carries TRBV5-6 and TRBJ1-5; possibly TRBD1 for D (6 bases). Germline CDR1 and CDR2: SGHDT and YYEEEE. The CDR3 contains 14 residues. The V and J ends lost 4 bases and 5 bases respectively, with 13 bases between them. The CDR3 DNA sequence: TGTGCCAGCAGCCTCGGCAGGGGTCATCAGCCCCAGCATTTT. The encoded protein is CASSLGRGHQPQHF.

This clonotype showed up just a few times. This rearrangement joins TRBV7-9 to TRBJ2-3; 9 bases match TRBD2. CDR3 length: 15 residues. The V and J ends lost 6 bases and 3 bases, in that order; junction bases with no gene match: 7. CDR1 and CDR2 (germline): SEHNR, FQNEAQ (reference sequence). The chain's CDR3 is CASSPNLAGTDTQYF. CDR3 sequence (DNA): TGTGCCAGCAGTCCAAACCTAGCGGGAACAGATACGCAGTATTTT.

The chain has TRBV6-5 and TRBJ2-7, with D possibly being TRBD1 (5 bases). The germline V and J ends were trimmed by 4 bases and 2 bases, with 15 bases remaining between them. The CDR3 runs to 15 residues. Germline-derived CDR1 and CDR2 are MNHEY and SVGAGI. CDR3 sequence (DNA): TGTGCCAGCAGTTCCAGGGAAAGGAGCACCTACGAGCAGTACTTC. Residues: CASSSRERSTYEQYF.

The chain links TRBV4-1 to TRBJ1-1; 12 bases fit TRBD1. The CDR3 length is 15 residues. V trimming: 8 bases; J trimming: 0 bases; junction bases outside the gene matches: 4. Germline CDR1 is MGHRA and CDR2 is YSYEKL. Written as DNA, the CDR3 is TGCGCCAGCGGGGGGACAGGGGGCTTGAACACTGAAGCTTTCTTT. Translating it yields CASGGTGGLNTEAFF.

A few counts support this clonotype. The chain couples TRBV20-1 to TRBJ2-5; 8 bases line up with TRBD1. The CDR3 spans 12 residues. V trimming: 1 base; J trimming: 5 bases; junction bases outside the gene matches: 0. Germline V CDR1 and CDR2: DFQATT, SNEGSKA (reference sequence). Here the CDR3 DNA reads TGCAGTGCTAGAGGGACAGGGGAGACCCAGTACTTC. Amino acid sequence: CSARGTGETQYF.

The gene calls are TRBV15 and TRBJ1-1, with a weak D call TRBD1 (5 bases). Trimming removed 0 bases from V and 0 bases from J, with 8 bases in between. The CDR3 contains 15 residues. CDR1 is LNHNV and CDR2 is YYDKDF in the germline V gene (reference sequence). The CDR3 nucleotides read TGTGCCACCAGCAGAGATGGGGGGTTGAACACTGAAGCTTTCTTT. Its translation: CATSRDGGLNTEAFF.

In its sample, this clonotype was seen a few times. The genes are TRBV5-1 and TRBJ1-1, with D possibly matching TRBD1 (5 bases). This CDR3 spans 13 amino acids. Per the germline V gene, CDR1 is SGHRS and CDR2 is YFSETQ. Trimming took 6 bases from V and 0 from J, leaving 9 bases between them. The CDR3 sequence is CASTTTVNTEAFF. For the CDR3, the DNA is TGCGCCAGCACCACGACAGTGAACACTGAAGCTTTCTTT. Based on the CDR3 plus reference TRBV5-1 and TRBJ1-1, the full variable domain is KAGVTQTPRYLIKTRGQQVTLSCSPISGHRSVSWYQQTPGQGLQFLFEYFSETQRNKGNFPGRFSGRQFSNSRSEMNVSTLELGDSALYLCASTTTVNTEAFFGQGTRLTVV.

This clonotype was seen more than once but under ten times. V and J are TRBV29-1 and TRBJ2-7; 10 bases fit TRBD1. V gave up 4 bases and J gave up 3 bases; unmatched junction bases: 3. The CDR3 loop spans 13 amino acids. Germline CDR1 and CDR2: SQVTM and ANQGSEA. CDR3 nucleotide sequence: TGCAGCGTTGCAGGGACAGGGGTCTACGAGCAGTACTTC. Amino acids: CSVAGTGVYEQYF.

The CDR3: CASSSGTASWEQYF. CDR3 bases: TGTGCCAGCAGCTCCGGGACAGCCTCTTGGGAGCAGTACTTC. This chain links TRBV5-5 with TRBJ2-7, with 7 bases aligning to TRBD1. CDR3 length equals 14 residues. J was trimmed by 7 bases and V by 3 bases; bases with no gene match: 10. In germline, CDR1 is SGHKS, CDR2 YYEKEE (reference sequence).

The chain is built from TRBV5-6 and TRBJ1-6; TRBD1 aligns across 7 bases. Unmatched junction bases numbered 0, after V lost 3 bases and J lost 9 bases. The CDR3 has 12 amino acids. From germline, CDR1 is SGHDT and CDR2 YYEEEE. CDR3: CASSYRGSPLHF. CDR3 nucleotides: TGTGCCAGCAGCTACAGGGGTTCACCCCTCCACTTT.

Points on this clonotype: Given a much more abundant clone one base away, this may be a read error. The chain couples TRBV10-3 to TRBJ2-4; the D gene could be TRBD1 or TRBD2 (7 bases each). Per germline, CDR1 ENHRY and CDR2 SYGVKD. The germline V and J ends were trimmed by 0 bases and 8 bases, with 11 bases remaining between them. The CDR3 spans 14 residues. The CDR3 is CAISESPGGDIQYF. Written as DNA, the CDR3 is TGTGCCATCAGTGAGTCCCCAGGGGGGGACATTCAGTACTTC.

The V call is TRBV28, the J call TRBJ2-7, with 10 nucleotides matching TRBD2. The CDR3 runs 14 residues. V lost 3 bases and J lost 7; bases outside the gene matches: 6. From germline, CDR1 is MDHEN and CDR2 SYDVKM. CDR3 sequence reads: CASSFRGLAYEQYF. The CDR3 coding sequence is TGTGCCAGCAGTTTCCGGGGACTAGCGTATGAGCAGTACTTC. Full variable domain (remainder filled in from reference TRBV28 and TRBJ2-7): DVKVTQSSRYLVKRTGEKVFLECVQDMDHENMFWYRQDPGLGLRLIYFSYDVKMKEKGDIPEGYSVSREKKERFSLILESASTNQTSMYLCASSFRGLAYEQYFGPGTRLTVT.

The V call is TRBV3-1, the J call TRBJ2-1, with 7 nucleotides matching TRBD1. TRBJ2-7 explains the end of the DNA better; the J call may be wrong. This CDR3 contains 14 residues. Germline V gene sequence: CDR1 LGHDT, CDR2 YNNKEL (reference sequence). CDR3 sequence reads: CASRPMGTAYEQYF. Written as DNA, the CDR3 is TGTGCCAGCAGACCGATGGGGACAGCCTACGAGCAGTACTTC.

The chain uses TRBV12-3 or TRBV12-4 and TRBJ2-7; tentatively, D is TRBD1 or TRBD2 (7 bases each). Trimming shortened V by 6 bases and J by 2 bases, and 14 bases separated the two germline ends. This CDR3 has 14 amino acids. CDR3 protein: CASRKTGRAYEQYF. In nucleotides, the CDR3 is TGTGCCAGCAGAAAGACAGGGAGGGCCTACGAGCAGTACTTC.

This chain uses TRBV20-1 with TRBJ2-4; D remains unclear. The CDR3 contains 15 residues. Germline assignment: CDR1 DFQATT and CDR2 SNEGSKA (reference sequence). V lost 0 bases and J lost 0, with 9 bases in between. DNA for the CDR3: TGCAGTGCTAGAGACCCGACCGGAGCCAAAAACATTCAGTACTTC. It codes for CSARDPTGAKNIQYF.

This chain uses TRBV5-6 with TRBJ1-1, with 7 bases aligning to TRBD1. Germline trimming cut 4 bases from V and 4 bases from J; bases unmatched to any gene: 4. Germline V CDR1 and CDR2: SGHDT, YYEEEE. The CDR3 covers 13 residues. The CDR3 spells CASSTTGSTEAFF. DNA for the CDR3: TGTGCCAGCAGCACGACAGGGAGCACTGAAGCTTTCTTT.

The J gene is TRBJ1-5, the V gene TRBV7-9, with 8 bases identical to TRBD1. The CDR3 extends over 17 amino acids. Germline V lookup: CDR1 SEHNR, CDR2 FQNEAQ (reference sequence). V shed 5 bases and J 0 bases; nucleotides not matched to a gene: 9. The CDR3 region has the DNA TGTGCCAGCAGCCCCGGGACAGGAGGATATAGCAATCAGCCCCAGCATTTT. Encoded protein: CASSPGTGGYSNQPQHF.

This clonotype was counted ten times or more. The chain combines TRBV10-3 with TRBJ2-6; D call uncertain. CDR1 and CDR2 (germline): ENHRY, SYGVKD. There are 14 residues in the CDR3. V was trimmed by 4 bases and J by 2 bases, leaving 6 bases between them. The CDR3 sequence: CAISGEAGANVLTF. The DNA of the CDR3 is TGTGCCATCAGTGGAGAAGCTGGGGCCAACGTCCTGACTTTC.

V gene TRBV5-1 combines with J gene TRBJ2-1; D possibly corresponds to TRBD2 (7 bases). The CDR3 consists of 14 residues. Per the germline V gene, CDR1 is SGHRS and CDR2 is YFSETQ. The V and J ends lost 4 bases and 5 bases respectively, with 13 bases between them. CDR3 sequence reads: CASSGGARNNEQFF. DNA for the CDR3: TGCGCCAGCAGCGGGGGGGCCAGGAACAATGAGCAGTTCTTC.

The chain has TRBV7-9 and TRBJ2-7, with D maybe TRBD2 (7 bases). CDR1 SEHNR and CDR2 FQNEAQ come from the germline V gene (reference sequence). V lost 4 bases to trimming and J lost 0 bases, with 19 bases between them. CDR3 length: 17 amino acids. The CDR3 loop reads CASSSAGQLLGSYEQYF. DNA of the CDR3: TGTGCCAGCAGCTCAGCGGGACAACTACTAGGCTCCTACGAGCAGTACTTC. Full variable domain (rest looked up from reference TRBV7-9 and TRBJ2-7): DTGVSQNPRHKITKRGQNVTFRCDPISEHNRLYWYRQTLGQGPEFLTYFQNEAQLEKSRLLSDRFSAERPKGSFSTLEIQRTEQGDSAMYLCASSSAGQLLGSYEQYFGPGTRLTVT.

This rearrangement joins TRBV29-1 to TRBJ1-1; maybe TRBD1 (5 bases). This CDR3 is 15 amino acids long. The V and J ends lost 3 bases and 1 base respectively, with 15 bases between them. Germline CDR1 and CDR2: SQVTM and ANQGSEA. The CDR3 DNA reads TGCAGCGTTGAGGTGTCGGGGGTAGGGAACACTGAAGCTTTCTTT. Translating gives CSVEVSGVGNTEAFF.

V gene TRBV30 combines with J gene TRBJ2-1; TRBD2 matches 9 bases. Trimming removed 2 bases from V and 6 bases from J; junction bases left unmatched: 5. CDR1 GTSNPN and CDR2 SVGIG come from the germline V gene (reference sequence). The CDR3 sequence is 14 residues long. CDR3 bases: TGTGCCTGGAGTCGGGGCGGGAGGGTCAATGAGCAGTTCTTC. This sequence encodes CAWSRGGRVNEQFF.

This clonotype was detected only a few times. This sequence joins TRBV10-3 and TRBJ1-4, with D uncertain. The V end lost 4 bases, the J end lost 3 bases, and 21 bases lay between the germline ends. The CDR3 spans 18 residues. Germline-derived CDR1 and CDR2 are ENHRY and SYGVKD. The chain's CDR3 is CAISVEQYPPRANEKLFF. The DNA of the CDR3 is TGTGCCATCAGTGTCGAGCAGTATCCCCCGCGGGCTAATGAAAAACTGTTTTTT.

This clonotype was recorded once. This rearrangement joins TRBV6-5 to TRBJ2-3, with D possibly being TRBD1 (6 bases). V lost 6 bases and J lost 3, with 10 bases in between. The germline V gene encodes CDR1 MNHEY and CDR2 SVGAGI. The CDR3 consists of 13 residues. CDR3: CASRDSVTDTQYF. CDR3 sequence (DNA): TGTGCCAGCAGGGACAGCGTTACAGATACGCAGTATTTT.

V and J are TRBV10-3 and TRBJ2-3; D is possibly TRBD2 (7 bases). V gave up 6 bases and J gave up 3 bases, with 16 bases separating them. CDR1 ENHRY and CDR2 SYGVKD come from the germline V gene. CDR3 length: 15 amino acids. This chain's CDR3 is CAISLGGGATDTQYF. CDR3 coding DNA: TGTGCCATCAGCCTGGGGGGGGGCGCGACAGATACGCAGTATTTT.

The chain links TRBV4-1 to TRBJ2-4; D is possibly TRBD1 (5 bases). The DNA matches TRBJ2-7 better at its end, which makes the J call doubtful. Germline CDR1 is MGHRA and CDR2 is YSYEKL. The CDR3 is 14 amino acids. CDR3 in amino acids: CASSQGGGKDEQYF. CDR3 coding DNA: TGCGCCAGCAGCCAAGGGGGCGGCAAGGACGAGCAGTACTTC.

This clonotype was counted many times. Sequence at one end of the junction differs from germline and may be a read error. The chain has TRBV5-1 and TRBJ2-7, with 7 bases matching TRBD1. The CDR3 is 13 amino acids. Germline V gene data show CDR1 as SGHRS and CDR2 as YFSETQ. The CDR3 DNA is TGTGCCAGCAGCTTCGACAGGGACTACGAGCAGTACTTC. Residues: CASSFDRDYEQYF.

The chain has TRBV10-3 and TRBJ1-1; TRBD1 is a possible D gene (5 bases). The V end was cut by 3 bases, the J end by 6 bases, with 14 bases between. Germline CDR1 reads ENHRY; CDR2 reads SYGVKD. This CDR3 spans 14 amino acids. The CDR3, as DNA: TGTGCCATCAGTGACCTCGCAGGGACCCCTGAAGCTTTCTTT. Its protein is CAISDLAGTPEAFF.

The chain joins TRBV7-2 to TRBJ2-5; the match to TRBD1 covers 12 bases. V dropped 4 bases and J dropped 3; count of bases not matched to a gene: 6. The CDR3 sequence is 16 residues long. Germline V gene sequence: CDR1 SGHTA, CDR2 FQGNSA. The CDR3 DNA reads TGTGCCAGCAGCTACTGGGGACAGGGGGCGAAAGAGACCCAGTACTTC. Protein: CASSYWGQGAKETQYF.